The table lists the clone carrying this T cell receptor (beta chain) with many counts. Antigen: not known. This sample was included in a study of T cell repertoires in cytomegalovirus infection. Study-level background: Public TCR beta signatures marked donors with CMV infection and the matching HLA.

TCRdb reprocessed the reads via MiXCR and lists one record per CDR3 protein. The sample includes some 440,000 distinct CDR3 sequences, roughly 30% of them seen just once. General study points: There were carriers of CMV plus the relevant HLA, and cumulative public TCR beta family frequency identified them. The ex vivo response was dominated by HLA-C-restricted CMV-specific TCR beta clonotypes.

CDR1 is SGHVS and CDR2 is FNYEAQ in the germline V gene. The V and J ends lost 5 bases and 2 bases respectively, with 15 bases between them. CDR3 length: 16 amino acids. Input material: PBMCs. The genes are TRBV7-6 and TRBJ2-2, with D possibly matching TRBD1 (6 bases). The source is a human donor in good health (CMV status not recorded). Some clones in this sample may be carry-over from other donors' samples. This chain's CDR3 is CASSRRQAPNTGELFF. The CDR3 DNA follows: TGTGCCAGCAGCCGCCGACAGGCGCCCAACACCGGGGAGCTGTTTTTT.